The 30 T cell receptor beta chains listed next were all sequenced from one sample in a study of human T cells and chemical hapten exposure (dated by TCRdb to the early 2020s). Library prep was done by RACE. The listed sequencing device is NextSeq 500. TCRdb reprocessed the public reads (quality trimming at Q25 with fastp, clone calling with MiXCR) and kept in-frame beta chains. When rows share a CDR3 protein, they turn into one entry using the most common DNA and genes. This sample gives around 100,000 distinct CDR3 sequences in total; roughly 9.6% of them show up just once. Clones ranked in the top ten supply around 3.5% of the sample. The time point label here, explained by the study, means: patch test 1, 2 weeks after DPC sensitization. The sample's treatment or condition label, decoded: therapeutic diphenylcyclopropenone sensitization with weekly scalp DPC. Here the sequenced sample was whole blood, taken in connection with sensitization to the hapten diphenylcyclopropenone (DPC). These receptors all come from a woman between 40 and 50 years old with alopecia areata. Some clones in this sample may be carry-over from other donors' samples.

This sequence joins TRBV7-2 and TRBJ1-1, with TRBD1 matching over 11 bases. From germline, CDR1 is SGHTA and CDR2 FQGNSA. J gave up 4 bases and V 3 bases, and 7 bases lay outside the gene matches. The CDR3 length is 16 residues. The CDR3 sequence is CASSLSGQGVGTEAFF. The CDR3 nucleotides are TGTGCCAGCAGCTTGTCGGGACAGGGGGTAGGCACTGAAGCTTTCTTT.

The table lists this clonotype with a few counts. The rearrangement links TRBV19 to TRBJ1-4; tentative D call: TRBD1 (6 bases). In germline, CDR1 is LNHDA, CDR2 SQIVND (reference sequence). V was trimmed by 5 bases and J by 5 bases, leaving 9 bases between them. CDR3 length: 13 residues. CDR3 protein: CASSVQGNEKLFF. DNA for the CDR3: TGTGCCAGTAGTGTACAGGGAAATGAAAAACTGTTTTTT.

This clonotype was seen at least ten times. CDR3 sequence: CSARDLTGQTYEQYF. As DNA, the CDR3 is TGCAGTGCTAGAGACTTGACGGGCCAAACCTACGAGCAGTACTTC. The J gene is TRBJ2-7, the V gene TRBV20-1; D not certain. Germline V gene sequence: CDR1 DFQATT, CDR2 SNEGSKA (reference sequence). The CDR3 has 15 amino acids. Trimming removed 0 bases from V and 2 bases from J, with 14 bases in between.

The chain uses TRBV24-1 and TRBJ2-3, with D uncertain. There are 13 residues in the CDR3. The germline V gene has CDR1 KGHDR and CDR2 SFDVKD. V was clipped by 6 bases and J by 0 bases, with 6 bases between them. Written as DNA, the CDR3 is TGTGCCACCAGTCACCCTAGCACAGATACGCAGTATTTT. The encoded protein is CATSHPSTDTQYF.

This clonotype has a count of ten or more. This sequence joins TRBV5-1 and TRBJ2-5, with a possible D match to TRBD1 (6 bases). The ends were cut back, 0 bases at V and 4 bases at J, with 19 bases in the middle. The CDR3 has 17 residues. CDR1 and CDR2 (germline): SGHRS, YFSETQ. CDR3 amino acids: CASSLDQGRRRRETQYF. The CDR3 DNA reads TGCGCCAGCAGCTTGGACCAGGGGAGACGTAGGAGAGAGACCCAGTACTTC. The whole variable domain, filled in from reference TRBV5-1 and TRBJ2-5, reads KAGVTQTPRYLIKTRGQQVTLSCSPISGHRSVSWYQQTPGQGLQFLFEYFSETQRNKGNFPGRFSGRQFSNSRSEMNVSTLELGDSALYLCASSLDQGRRRRETQYFGPGTRLLVL.

This rearrangement joins TRBV27 to TRBJ2-7, with no clear D. The CDR3 has 13 residues. The germline CDR1 and CDR2 sequences are MNHEY and SMNVEV (reference sequence). With 6 bases removed from V and 3 bases from J, the gap between germline ends came to 12 bases. The CDR3 region is CASSFGRNYEQYF. The CDR3 DNA sequence: TGTGCCAGCAGCTTCGGAAGAAACTACGAGCAGTACTTC.

This clonotype was recorded many times. The CDR3 loop reads CASSPRQTTTYGYTF. The CDR3 nucleotides read TGTGCCAGCAGCCCAAGACAGACCACAACCTATGGCTACACCTTC. The rearrangement joins TRBV12-3 or TRBV12-4 to TRBJ1-2, with D possibly being TRBD1 (5 bases). The CDR3 length is 15 residues. V dropped 6 bases and J dropped 4 bases, with 18 bases sitting between them.

This clonotype was observed a handful of times. V gene TRBV7-2 combines with J gene TRBJ1-4; 7 positions agree with TRBD1. Losses at the gene ends were 5 bases for V and 6 bases for J; bases not matched to a gene: 12. The length of the CDR3 is 16 residues. Germline CDR1 reads SGHTA; CDR2 reads FQGNSA. CDR3 nucleotide sequence: TGTGCCAGCAGCCCTACCGGGACAGACTATTATGAAAAACTGTTTTTT. Encoded protein: CASSPTGTDYYEKLFF.

The sample holds a few counts of this clonotype. The chain employs TRBV12-3 or TRBV12-4 and TRBJ1-3; D call uncertain. The CDR3 has 13 amino acids. V lost 6 bases and J 2 bases, leaving 8 bases between the germline ends. The CDR3 region is CASSEAPGNTIYF. The CDR3 DNA is TGTGCCAGCAGCGAAGCACCTGGAAACACCATATATTTT.

Turning to this clonotype: The germline gene is not matched at one end of the junction; a read error may be the cause. This rearrangement joins TRBV7-9 to TRBJ2-2; maybe TRBD2 (5 bases). This CDR3 has 13 amino acids. Germline CDR1 and CDR2: SEHNR and FQNEAQ (reference sequence). In nucleotides, the CDR3 is TGTGCCAGCAGCTTAGGAGCGATCGGGAAGCTGTTTTTT. Its protein product is CASSLGAIGKLFF. Based on the CDR3 plus reference TRBV7-9 and TRBJ2-2, the full variable domain is DTGVSQNPRHKITKRGQNVTFRCDPISEHNRLYWYRQTLGQGPEFLTYFQNEAQLEKSRLLSDRFSAERPKGSFSTLEIQRTEQGDSAMYLCASSLGAIGKLFFGEGSRLTVL.

This rearrangement joins TRBV5-6 to TRBJ2-7; tentatively, D is TRBD2 (6 bases). CDR1 is SGHDT and CDR2 is YYEEEE in the germline V gene. V shed 3 bases and J shed 3 bases, with 19 bases lying between them. The CDR3 spans 16 residues. CDR3: CASSSRGRRRVYEQYF. CDR3 coding DNA: TGTGCCAGCAGCTCACGGGGGAGAAGACGGGTCTACGAGCAGTACTTC.

This clonotype was recorded many times. The chain joins TRBV3-1 to TRBJ1-2; D is perhaps TRBD1 (6 bases). CDR3 length equals 16 residues. Germline V gene lookup returns CDR1 LGHDT and CDR2 YNNKEL (reference sequence). V was cut by 0 bases and J by 8 bases, with 19 bases left in between. The CDR3 DNA sequence: TGTGCCAGCAGCCAAGACCCCGGGGGCGCAGGATGGGGCTACACCTTC. Translating it yields CASSQDPGGAGWGYTF.

This clonotype was counted only a few times. The gene calls are TRBV11-2 and TRBJ2-5; either TRBD1 or TRBD2 may fit D (6 bases each). CDR3 size: 15 residues. V was trimmed by 5 bases and J by 2 bases, leaving 15 bases between them. Per germline, CDR1 SGHAT and CDR2 FQNNGV. This chain's CDR3 is CASSQGSRGQETQYF. CDR3 sequence (DNA): TGTGCCAGCAGCCAGGGGTCCCGGGGGCAAGAGACCCAGTACTTC.

In its sample, this clonotype was seen a few times. This sequence joins TRBV11-3 and TRBJ2-1; 7 bases agree with TRBD2. Germline CDR1 and CDR2: SGHNT and YENEEA. CDR3 size: 15 residues. V dropped 3 bases and J dropped 5; count of bases not matched to a gene: 7. The CDR3 DNA follows: TGTGCCAGCAGCTTCTCGGGGAGGGCCGACAATGAGCAGTTCTTC. Residues: CASSFSGRADNEQFF.

In this sample, this clonotype turned up a few times. J is TRBJ2-1 and V is TRBV7-2, with no clear D. CDR3 length: 13 amino acids. CDR1 is SGHTA, CDR2 FQGNSA, per germline. Trimming stripped 5 bases from V and 9 bases from J, with 14 bases between. CDR3 amino acids: CASSLSRIGEQFF. The CDR3 coding sequence is TGTGCCAGCAGCCTATCTCGGATTGGTGAGCAGTTCTTC. Full variable domain (missing parts from reference TRBV7-2 and TRBJ2-1): GAGVSQSPSNKVTEKGKDVELRCDPISGHTALYWYRQSLGQGLEFLIYFQGNSAPDKSGLPSDRFSAERTGGSVSTLTIQRTQQEDSAVYLCASSLSRIGEQFFGPGTRLTVL.

The chain has TRBV28 and TRBJ2-7; perhaps D is TRBD1 or TRBD2 (5 bases each). Between the trimmed V and J ends, which lost 2 bases and 3 bases, there was a span of 14 bases. Germline V gene lookup returns CDR1 MDHEN and CDR2 SYDVKM. The CDR3 is 15 residues long. The CDR3 sequence: CASSLRGPGHYEQYF. DNA of the CDR3: TGTGCCAGCAGTTTACGGGGACCAGGCCACTACGAGCAGTACTTC.

This clonotype was counted at least ten times. V and J are TRBV19 and TRBJ2-5; D unresolved. Germline V gene sequence: CDR1 LNHDA, CDR2 SQIVND (reference sequence). V was pared by 6 bases and J by 2 bases, with 10 bases between. The CDR3 is 13 amino acids. This CDR3 reads CASSKAIQETQYF. In nucleotides, the CDR3 is TGTGCCAGTAGCAAGGCGATTCAAGAGACCCAGTACTTC.

This clonotype has at least ten counts. The rearrangement joins TRBV7-9 to TRBJ1-5; D may be TRBD1 (6 bases). This CDR3 spans 15 amino acids. V lost 5 bases to trimming and J lost 6 bases, with 17 bases between them. The germline V gene has CDR1 SEHNR and CDR2 FQNEAQ (reference sequence). For the CDR3, the DNA is TGTGCCAGCAGCCTGGGGGCCAGGGAAGGTCAGCCCCAGCATTTT. This translates into CASSLGAREGQPQHF.

This clonotype has at least ten counts. The chain joins TRBV6-2 or TRBV6-3 to TRBJ1-5; 8 bases match TRBD1. Germline-derived CDR1 and CDR2 are MNHEY and SVGEGT. The CDR3 has 13 amino acids. J gave up 15 bases and V 2 bases, and 9 bases lay outside the gene matches. The CDR3 bases are TGTGCCAGCAGTTACGTCCGGACAGGGCCCTTGCATTTT. This gives the protein CASSYVRTGPLHF.

The chain combines TRBV18 with TRBJ2-2; possible D gene TRBD1, 8 bases. The germline V and J ends were trimmed by 6 bases and 1 base, with 15 bases remaining between them. CDR3 length: 16 amino acids. Germline V gene data show CDR1 as KGHSH and CDR2 as LQKENI. For the CDR3, the DNA is TGTGCCAGCTCGCGGGGGACAGGCAAGAACACCGGGGAGCTGTTTTTT. Its translation is CASSRGTGKNTGELFF. The variable domain in full, with the rest retrieved from reference TRBV18 and TRBJ2-2, is NAGVMQNPRHLVRRRGQEARLRCSPMKGHSHVYWYRQLPEEGLKFMVYLQKENIIDESGMPKERFSAEFPKEGPSILRIQQVVRGDSAAYFCASSRGTGKNTGELFFGEGSRLTVL.

This clonotype was recorded at least ten times. The rearrangement joins TRBV7-3 to TRBJ1-4, with a weak D call TRBD1 (6 bases). V lost 3 bases and J 7 bases, leaving 9 bases between the germline ends. This CDR3 is built from 13 residues. Germline lookup yields CDR1 SGHTA and CDR2 FQGTGA. The CDR3 reads CASSLIRGEKLFF. CDR3 sequence (DNA): TGTGCCAGCAGCTTGATCAGGGGTGAAAAACTGTTTTTT. The full variable domain, in which reference TRBV7-3 and TRBJ1-4 provide the parts outside the CDR3, is GAGVSQTPSNKVTEKGKYVELRCDPISGHTALYWYRQSLGQGPEFLIYFQGTGAADDSGLPNDRFFAVRPEGSVSTLKIQRTERGDSAVYLCASSLIRGEKLFFGSGTQLSVL.

The sample holds a few counts of this clonotype. The chain links TRBV6-6 to TRBJ2-7, with D perhaps TRBD1 (6 bases). Trimming took off 4 bases at V and 0 bases at J, with 16 bases between the two ends. CDR1 MNHNY and CDR2 SVGAGI come from the germline V gene (reference sequence). This CDR3 spans 16 amino acids. CDR3 amino acids: CASSSLDSLGSYEQYF. The CDR3 bases are TGTGCCAGCAGTTCTTTGGACAGCCTGGGCTCCTACGAGCAGTACTTC.

This clonotype was recorded at least ten times. This CDR3 reads CSPIKRGRGTEAFF. In DNA form, the CDR3 reads TGCAGCCCGATAAAAAGGGGGCGCGGAACTGAAGCTTTCTTT. This sequence joins TRBV29-1 and TRBJ1-1, with 7 bases that match TRBD1. With V trimmed by 8 bases and J by 5 bases, 14 bases remained unmatched. Germline loops: CDR1 SQVTM, CDR2 ANQGSEA. The CDR3 sequence is 14 residues long.

This clonotype was detected ten times or more. The chain recombines TRBV6-2 or TRBV6-3 with TRBJ1-1, with D tentatively TRBD1 (6 bases). This CDR3 region has 13 residues. The germline CDR1 and CDR2 sequences are MNHEY and SVGEGT. V was trimmed by 7 bases and J by 5 bases, leaving 14 bases between them. Here the CDR3 DNA reads TGTGCCAGCACCGGGACCCAGGGGACTGAAGCTTTCTTT. Protein sequence: CASTGTQGTEAFF.

Only a few counts were recorded for this clonotype. J is TRBJ2-7 and V is TRBV19; the D gene is possibly TRBD2 (6 bases). Germline V gives CDR1 LNHDA, CDR2 SQIVND (reference sequence). Trimming pared 3 bases from V and 4 bases from J, leaving 13 bases between. CDR3 length: 14 residues. This CDR3 is CASSIRDGGYEQYF. CDR3 in DNA: TGTGCCAGTAGTATTCGGGACGGGGGTTACGAGCAGTACTTC.

This clonotype was counted many times. The V gene is TRBV7-8, the J gene TRBJ2-3; no reliable D call. V lost 5 bases and J lost 0, with 18 bases in between. CDR3 length: 17 amino acids. The V gene's germline CDR1 is SGHVS and CDR2 FQNEAQ. The CDR3 loop reads CASSPGRPASSTDTQYF. The CDR3 DNA reads TGTGCCAGCAGCCCAGGAAGGCCAGCCTCTAGCACAGATACGCAGTATTTT. The whole variable domain, remainder taken from reference TRBV7-8 and TRBJ2-3, is GAGVSQSPRYKVAKRGQDVALRCDPISGHVSLFWYQQALGQGPEFLTYFQNEAQLDKSGLPSDRFFAERPEGSVSTLKIQRTQQEDSAVYLCASSPGRPASSTDTQYFGPGTRLTVL.

V and J are TRBV7-3 and TRBJ2-2; D is undetermined. CDR1 is SGHTA, CDR2 FQGTGA, per germline. This CDR3 is 14 amino acids long. V lost 5 bases and J lost 6, with 13 bases in between. CDR3 in amino acids: CASSASRVSGELFF. CDR3 bases: TGTGCCAGCAGCGCCTCCCGGGTTTCCGGGGAGCTGTTTTTT. Combining the CDR3 with reference TRBV7-3 and TRBJ2-2 gives the whole variable domain GAGVSQTPSNKVTEKGKYVELRCDPISGHTALYWYRQSLGQGPEFLIYFQGTGAADDSGLPNDRFFAVRPEGSVSTLKIQRTERGDSAVYLCASSASRVSGELFFGEGSRLTVL.

This clonotype was recorded many times. This rearrangement joins TRBV12-3 or TRBV12-4 to TRBJ2-1; no reliable D call. The CDR3 spans 12 residues. Trimming removed 0 bases from V and 6 bases from J, with 3 bases in between. The CDR3 sequence: CASSLAVNEQFF. For the CDR3, the DNA is TGTGCCAGCAGTTTAGCGGTCAATGAGCAGTTCTTC.

Ten or more counts support this clonotype. The chain employs TRBV12-3 or TRBV12-4 and TRBJ1-1, with D maybe TRBD1 (6 bases). The CDR3 covers 14 residues. V was shortened by 7 bases and J by 3 bases, with 15 bases between the two germline ends. The CDR3 sequence: CASTRGGLHTEAFF. The DNA of the CDR3 is TGTGCCAGCACCCGCGGGGGGCTTCACACTGAAGCTTTCTTT.

This clonotype has only a few counts. The V and J genes are TRBV20-1 and TRBJ2-7; D might be TRBD2 (5 bases). V was shortened by 0 bases and J by 5 bases, with 14 bases between the two germline ends. The germline gives CDR1 DFQATT, CDR2 SNEGSKA (reference sequence). The CDR3 length is 14 residues. The CDR3 DNA follows: TGCAGTGCTAGAGATGCGAGGGTTGTAAACGAGCAGTACTTC. Protein: CSARDARVVNEQYF.